This T cell receptor (beta chain) was recovered during a study of vaccination effects on CD4 cells after COVID-19. Turning to the study itself: Every participant took two doses of the BNT162b2 or mRNA-1273 vaccine.

Germline values: CDR1 SGHTA, CDR2 FQGNSA. Deletions cut 5 bases from V and 4 bases from J, with 17 bases between. The CDR3 totals 15 residues. Only in-frame clones appear in the TCRdb table, and some are missing; sequencing was by immunoSEQ multiplex PCR. The data contain under 25,000 clones, 73% of them singletons. ViraFEST assay sequencing came after antigen-specific CD4+ T cells were expanded with viral peptide pools. Following culture for around 10 days, CD4+ T cells were isolated. Vaccinated recipients, who were negative for nucleocapsid antibodies, had no history of SARS-CoV-2 infection. Concerning this clone: Its specificity is unknown.

The sequence was collected from a human donor who received a COVID-19 vaccine. V usage is TRBV7-2 and J usage is TRBJ1-2; possible D gene TRBD1, 6 bases. The material sequenced was CD4+ T cells from PBMCs cultured with SARS-CoV-2 spike peptides, taken before COVID-19 vaccination. CDR3 bases: TGTGCCAGCAGCCTCCGACAGGTGTCGACCTATGGCTACACCTTC. Amino acid sequence: CASSLRQVSTYGYTF. The whole variable domain, filled in from reference TRBV7-2 and TRBJ1-2, reads GAGVSQSPSNKVTEKGKDVELRCDPISGHTALYWYRQSLGQGLEFLIYFQGNSAPDKSGLPSDRFSAERTGGSVSTLTIQRTQQEDSAVYLCASSLRQVSTYGYTFGSGTRLTVV.